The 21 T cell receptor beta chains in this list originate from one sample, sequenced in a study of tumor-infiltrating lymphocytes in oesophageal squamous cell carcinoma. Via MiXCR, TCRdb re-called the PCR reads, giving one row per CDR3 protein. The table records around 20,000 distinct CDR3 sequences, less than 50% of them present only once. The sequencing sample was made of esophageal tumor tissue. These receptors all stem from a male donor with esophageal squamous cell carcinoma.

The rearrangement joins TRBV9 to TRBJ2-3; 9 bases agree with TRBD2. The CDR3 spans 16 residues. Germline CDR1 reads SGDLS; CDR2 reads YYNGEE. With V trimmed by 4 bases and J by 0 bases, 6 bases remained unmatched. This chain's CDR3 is CASSRGLAISTDTQYF. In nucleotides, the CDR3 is TGTGCCAGCAGCCGCGGACTAGCGATTAGCACAGATACGCAGTATTTT. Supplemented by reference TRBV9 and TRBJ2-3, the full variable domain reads DSGVTQTPKHLITATGQRVTLRCSPRSGDLSVYWYQQSLDQGLQFLIQYYNGEERAKGNILERFSAQQFPDLHSELNLSSLELGDSALYFCASSRGLAISTDTQYFGPGTRLTVL.

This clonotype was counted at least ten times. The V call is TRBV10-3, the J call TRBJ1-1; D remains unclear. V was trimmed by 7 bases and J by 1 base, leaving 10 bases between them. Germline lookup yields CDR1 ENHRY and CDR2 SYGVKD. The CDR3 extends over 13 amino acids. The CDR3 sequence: CAITRAGNTEAFF. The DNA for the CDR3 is TGTGCCATCACCCGGGCGGGGAACACTGAAGCTTTCTTT.

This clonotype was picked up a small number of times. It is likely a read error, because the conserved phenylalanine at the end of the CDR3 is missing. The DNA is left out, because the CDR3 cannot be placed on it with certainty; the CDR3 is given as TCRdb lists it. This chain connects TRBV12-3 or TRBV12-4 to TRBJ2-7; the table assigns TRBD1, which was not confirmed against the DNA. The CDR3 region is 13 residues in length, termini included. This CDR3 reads CASSPGRGYTFGS.

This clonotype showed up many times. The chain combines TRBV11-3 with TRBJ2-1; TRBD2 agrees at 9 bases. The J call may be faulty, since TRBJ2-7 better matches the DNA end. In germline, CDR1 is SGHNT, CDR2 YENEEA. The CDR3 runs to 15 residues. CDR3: CASSFYSGGNNEQYF. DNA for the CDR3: TGTGCCAGCAGCTTTTATAGCGGGGGAAACAATGAGCAGTACTTC.

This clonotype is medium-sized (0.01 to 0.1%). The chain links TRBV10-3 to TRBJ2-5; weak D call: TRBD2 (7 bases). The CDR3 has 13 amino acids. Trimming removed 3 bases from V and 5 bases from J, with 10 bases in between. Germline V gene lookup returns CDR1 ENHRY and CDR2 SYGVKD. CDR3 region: CAISDRGAETQYF. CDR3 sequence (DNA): TGTGCCATCAGTGATCGGGGGGCTGAGACCCAGTACTTC.

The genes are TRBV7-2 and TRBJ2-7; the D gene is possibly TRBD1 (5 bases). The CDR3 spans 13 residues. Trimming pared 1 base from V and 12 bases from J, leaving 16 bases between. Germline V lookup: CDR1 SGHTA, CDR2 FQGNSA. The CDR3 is CASSLVPDSRWYF. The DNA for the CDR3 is TGTGCCAGCAGCTTAGTCCCAGACAGCAGGTGGTACTTC.

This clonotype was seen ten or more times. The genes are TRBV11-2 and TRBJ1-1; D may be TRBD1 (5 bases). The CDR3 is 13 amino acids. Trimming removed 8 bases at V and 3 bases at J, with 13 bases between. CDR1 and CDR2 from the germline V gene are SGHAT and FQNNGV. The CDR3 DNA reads TGTGCCAGCTTGGGGGGGTGGCACACTGAAGCTTTCTTT. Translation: CASLGGWHTEAFF.

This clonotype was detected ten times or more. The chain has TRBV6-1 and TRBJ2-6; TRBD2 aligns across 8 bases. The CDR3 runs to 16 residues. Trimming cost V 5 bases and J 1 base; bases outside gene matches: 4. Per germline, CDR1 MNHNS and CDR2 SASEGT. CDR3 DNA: TGTGCCAGCAGTCCGCGGGGGGCTTCTGGGGCCAACGTCCTGACTTTC. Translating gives CASSPRGASGANVLTF.

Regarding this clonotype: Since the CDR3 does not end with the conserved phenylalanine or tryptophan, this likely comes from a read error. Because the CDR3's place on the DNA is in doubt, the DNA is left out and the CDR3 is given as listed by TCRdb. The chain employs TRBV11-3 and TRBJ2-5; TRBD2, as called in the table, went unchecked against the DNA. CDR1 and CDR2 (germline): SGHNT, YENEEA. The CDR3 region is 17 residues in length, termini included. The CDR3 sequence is CASSPGLADSDTQYFGA.

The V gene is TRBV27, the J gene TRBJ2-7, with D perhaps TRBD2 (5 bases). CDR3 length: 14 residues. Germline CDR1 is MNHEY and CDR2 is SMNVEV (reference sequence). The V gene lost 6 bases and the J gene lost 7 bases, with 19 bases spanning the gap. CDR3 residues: CASRTGSSYNEQYF. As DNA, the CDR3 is TGTGCCAGCAGGACCGGGTCTAGCTACAATGAGCAGTACTTC.

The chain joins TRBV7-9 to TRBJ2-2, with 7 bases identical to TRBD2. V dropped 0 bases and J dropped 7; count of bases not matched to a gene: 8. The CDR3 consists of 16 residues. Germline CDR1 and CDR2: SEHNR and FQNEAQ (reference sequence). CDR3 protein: CASSLASAGVGGELFF. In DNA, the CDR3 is TGTGCCAGCAGCTTAGCGTCGGCGGGAGTGGGCGGGGAGCTGTTTTTT.

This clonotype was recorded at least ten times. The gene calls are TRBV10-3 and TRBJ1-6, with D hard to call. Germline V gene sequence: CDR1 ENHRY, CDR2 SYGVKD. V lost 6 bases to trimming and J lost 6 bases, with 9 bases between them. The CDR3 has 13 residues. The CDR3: CAIRAGTNSPLHF. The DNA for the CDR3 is TGTGCCATCAGGGCAGGTACTAATTCACCCCTCCACTTT.

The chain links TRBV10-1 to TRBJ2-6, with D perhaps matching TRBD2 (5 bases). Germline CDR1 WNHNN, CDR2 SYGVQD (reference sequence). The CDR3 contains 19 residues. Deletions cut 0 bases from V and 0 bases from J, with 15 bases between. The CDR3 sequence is CASSESRDTPISGANVLTF. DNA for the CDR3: TGCGCCAGCAGTGAGTCACGGGATACCCCGATCTCTGGGGCCAACGTCCTGACTTTC.

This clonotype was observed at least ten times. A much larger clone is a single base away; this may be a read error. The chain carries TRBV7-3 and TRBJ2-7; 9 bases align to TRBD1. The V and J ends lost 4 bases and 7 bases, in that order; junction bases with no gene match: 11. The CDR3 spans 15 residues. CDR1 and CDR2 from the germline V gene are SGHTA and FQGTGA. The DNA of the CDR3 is TGTGCCAGCAGCTCAGGGACAGGGATTGAGAATGAGCAGTACTTC. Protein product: CASSSGTGIENEQYF.

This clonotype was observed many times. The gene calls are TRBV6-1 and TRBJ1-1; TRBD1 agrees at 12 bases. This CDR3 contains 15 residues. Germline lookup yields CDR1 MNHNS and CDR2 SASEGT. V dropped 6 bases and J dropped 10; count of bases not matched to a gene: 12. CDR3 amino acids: CASSSIRDRGLGAFF. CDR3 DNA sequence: TGTGCCAGCAGCTCAATCCGGGACAGGGGGCTTGGAGCTTTCTTT.

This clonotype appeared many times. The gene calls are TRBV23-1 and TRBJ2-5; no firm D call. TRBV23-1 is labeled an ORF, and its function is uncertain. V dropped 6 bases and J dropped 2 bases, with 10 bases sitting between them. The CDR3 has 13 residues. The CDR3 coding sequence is TGCGCCAGCAGAACCTCCTCTCAAGAGACCCAGTACTTC. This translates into CASRTSSQETQYF.

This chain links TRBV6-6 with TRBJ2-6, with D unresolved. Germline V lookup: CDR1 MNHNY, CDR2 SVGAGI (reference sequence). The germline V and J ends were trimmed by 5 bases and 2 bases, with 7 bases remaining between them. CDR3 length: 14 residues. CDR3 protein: CASSRRPGANVLTF. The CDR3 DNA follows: TGTGCCAGCAGTAGGCGTCCTGGGGCCAACGTCCTGACTTTC.

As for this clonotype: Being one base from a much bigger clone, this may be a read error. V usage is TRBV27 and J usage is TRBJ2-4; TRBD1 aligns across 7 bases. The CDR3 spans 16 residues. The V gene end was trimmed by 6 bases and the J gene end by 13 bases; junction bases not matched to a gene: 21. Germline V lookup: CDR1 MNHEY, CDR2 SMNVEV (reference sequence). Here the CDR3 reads CASSLGGQAFYNEQYF. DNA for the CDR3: TGTGCCAGCAGCCTAGGAGGACAGGCGTTCTACAATGAGCAGTACTTC.

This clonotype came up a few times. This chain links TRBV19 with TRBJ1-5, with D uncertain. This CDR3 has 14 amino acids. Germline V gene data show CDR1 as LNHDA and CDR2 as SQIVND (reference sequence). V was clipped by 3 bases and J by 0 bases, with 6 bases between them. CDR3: CASSILVSNQPQHF. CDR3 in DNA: TGTGCCAGTAGTATTTTGGTTAGCAATCAGCCCCAGCATTTT.

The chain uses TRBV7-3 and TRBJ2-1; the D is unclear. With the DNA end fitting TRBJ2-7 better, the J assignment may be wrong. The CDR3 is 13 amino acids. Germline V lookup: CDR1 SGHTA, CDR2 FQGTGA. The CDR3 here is CASSLTWADEQYF. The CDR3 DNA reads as TGTGCCAGCAGCTTAACCTGGGCTGACGAGCAGTACTTC.

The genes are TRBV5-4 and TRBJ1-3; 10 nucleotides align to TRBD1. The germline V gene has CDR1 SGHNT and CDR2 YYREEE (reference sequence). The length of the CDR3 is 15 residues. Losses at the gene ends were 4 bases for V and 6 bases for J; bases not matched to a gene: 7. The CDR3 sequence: CASSVLGQGKNTIYF. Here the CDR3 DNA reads TGTGCCAGCAGCGTTCTGGGACAGGGGAAAAACACCATATATTTT.